This T cell receptor (beta chain) was found in a study of T cell responses to AZD1222 COVID-19 vaccine (dated by TCRdb to the early 2020s). For context, the study as a whole: Because spike-specific TCR depth and breadth did not differ between the two schedules, AZD1222 recipients who got a second dose at roughly 4 weeks were pooled with those who got a second dose at roughly 12 weeks. Trial participants were enrolled into age subgroups of 18-55, 56-69 and 70-plus years, which contained about 150, 27 and 61 TCR-sequenced participants, respectively. TCR sequencing was performed for more than 230 trial participants, of whom some 200 were given two doses of AZD1222 and some 26 were given two doses of MenACWY control vaccine.

For this clone: Its antigen remains unidentified. No quality values exist for individual bases; no much larger clone is one base distant.

For CDR1 and CDR2, the germline V gene lists SGHTA and FQGNSA. The CDR3 covers 13 residues, taking in both the cysteine and the phenylalanine. Only the CDR3 part of the read is kept: 39 bases, read in frame from the first base. V loses 3 bases of germline sequence and J loses 5 bases, and the interval between the two ends is 10 bases. The CDR3 regions of human TCRbeta chains were subjected to immunosequencing. In the original analysis: Repertoire TCRs were checked for matches against a reference library of SARS-CoV-2-specific TCRs that had been generated using the MIRA antigen-specificity platform. Breadth was defined as the fraction of unique TCRs that were SARS-CoV-2-associated, and depth was defined as the fraction of total T cells that were SARS-CoV-2-associated. Each spike-specific TCR was assigned to its reactive spike region and to a CD4 or CD8 class using the MIRA data. Log10-transformed breadth and depth values were compared by one-way ANOVA with Sidak's multiple comparisons tests. The clones in this table, taken by TCRdb from immuneACCESS, are in-frame only. Not every clone is retained; where verified, under half of the shortfall comes from an unresolved V gene, and the cause of the rest is unknown. The V and J calls and clone size were taken over from that table, and D and trimming were inferred from the DNA. In all, the sample holds over 95,000 clones, and roughly 91% of those were seen once. The ten largest clonotypes hold approximately 7% of the sample.

General study outcomes and caveats: Conclusions about previously exposed vaccinees are limited, since just five or six AZD1222 recipients were seropositive for SARS-CoV-2 at baseline. The vaccine-associated CD4 TCRs covered the entire spike protein, and the dominant responses fell in regions 160-218 and 743-854. No day 14 peak-response samples were available, so repertoires were characterized only after the peak T cell response. After two AZD1222 doses, both the breadth and the depth of spike-specific TCRs were significantly higher than at day 0 and than in MenACWY recipients. Reportedly, close to half of the unique spike-specific TCRs recognized epitopes lying outside the regions that are mutated in the B.1.351 and B.1.1.7 variants. In the small 56-69-year group, the increase in depth fell short of significance, most likely because of low power. Participants were mostly white British, with more females than males. The authors suggested clonal diversity may have been underestimated.

According to the study, the label for this sample's time point signals: baseline before first vaccination. Vaccinee samples were obtained from the UK trials COV001 and COV002, which included a single-blind randomized controlled phase 2/3 trial of AZD1222 (ChAdOx1 nCoV-19) in healthy adults. For TCRbeta chain sequencing, PBMC samples from trial participants were taken at day 0 and at day 28 after the second dose. The receptor comes from an adult in good health. Sequencing used peripheral blood, obtained on day 0 of AZD1222 vaccination. The receptor chain draws on TRBV7-2 and TRBJ1-2; the D gene is perhaps TRBD1, from 6 matching bases. The CDR3 is CASSLGALYGYTF. Read as DNA, the sequence is TGTGCCAGCAGCTTGGGGGCGCTGTATGGCTACACCTTC. Supplemented by the reference TRBV7-2 and TRBJ1-2 proteins around the CDR3, the complete variable domain is GAGVSQSPSNKVTEKGKDVELRCDPISGHTALYWYRQSLGQGLEFLIYFQGNSAPDKSGLPSDRFSAERTGGSVSTLTIQRTQQEDSAVYLCASSLGALYGYTFGSGTRLTVV.